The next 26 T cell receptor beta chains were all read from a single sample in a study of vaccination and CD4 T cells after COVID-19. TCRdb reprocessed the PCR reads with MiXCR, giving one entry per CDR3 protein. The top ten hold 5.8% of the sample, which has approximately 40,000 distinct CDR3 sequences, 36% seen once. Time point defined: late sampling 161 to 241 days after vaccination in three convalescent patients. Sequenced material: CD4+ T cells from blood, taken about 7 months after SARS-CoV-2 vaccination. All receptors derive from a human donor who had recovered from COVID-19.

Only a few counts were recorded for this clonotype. The CDR3 spells CASSLFADTQYF. CDR3 in DNA: TGTGCCAGCAGTTTATTCGCAGATACGCAGTATTTT. The chain employs TRBV28 and TRBJ2-3; D gene ambiguous. This CDR3 is built from 12 residues. The germline V and J ends were trimmed by 1 base and 4 bases, with 3 bases remaining between them. In germline, CDR1 is MDHEN, CDR2 SYDVKM.

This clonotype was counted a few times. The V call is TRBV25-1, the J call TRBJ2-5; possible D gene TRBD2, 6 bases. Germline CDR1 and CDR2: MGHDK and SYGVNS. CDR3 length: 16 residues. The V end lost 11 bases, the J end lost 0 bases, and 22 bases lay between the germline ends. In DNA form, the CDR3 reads TGTGCCCGGGGGAGAAACCATGTAGGGGACCAAGAGACCCAGTACTTC. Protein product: CARGRNHVGDQETQYF. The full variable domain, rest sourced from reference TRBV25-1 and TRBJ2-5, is EADIYQTPRYLVIGTGKKITLECSQTMGHDKMYWYQQDPGMELHLIHYSYGVNSTEKGDLSSESTVSRIRTEHFPLTLESARPSHTSQYLCARGRNHVGDQETQYFGPGTRLLVL.

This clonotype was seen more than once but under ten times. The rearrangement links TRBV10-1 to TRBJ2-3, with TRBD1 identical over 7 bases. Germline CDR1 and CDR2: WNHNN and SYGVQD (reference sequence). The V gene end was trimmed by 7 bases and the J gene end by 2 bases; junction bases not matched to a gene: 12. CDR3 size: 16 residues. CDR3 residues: CASTEGQARLTDTQYF. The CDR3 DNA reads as TGCGCCAGCACCGAAGGACAGGCCAGACTCACAGATACGCAGTATTTT.

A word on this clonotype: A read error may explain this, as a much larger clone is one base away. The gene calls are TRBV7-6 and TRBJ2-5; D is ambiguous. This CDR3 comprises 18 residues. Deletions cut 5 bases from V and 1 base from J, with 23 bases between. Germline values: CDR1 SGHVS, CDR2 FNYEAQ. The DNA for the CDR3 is TGTGCCAGCAGCGCAATGCCCGCCTGGCTCACCATCCAAGAGACCCAGTACTTC. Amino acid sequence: CASSAMPAWLTIQETQYF.

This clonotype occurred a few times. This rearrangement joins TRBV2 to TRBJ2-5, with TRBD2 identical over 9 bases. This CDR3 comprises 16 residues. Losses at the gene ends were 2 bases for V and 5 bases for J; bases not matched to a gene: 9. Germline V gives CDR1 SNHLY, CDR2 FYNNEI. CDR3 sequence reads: CASSEWAGGPGETQYF. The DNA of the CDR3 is TGTGCCAGCAGTGAATGGGCGGGAGGGCCAGGGGAGACCCAGTACTTC.

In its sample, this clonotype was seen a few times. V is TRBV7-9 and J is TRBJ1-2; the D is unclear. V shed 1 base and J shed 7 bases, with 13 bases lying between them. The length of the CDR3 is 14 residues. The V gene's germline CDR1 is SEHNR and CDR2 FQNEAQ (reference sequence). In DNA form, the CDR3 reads TGTGCCAGCAGCTTAGATCTCCTGTCTCTTGGCTACACCTTC. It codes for CASSLDLLSLGYTF.

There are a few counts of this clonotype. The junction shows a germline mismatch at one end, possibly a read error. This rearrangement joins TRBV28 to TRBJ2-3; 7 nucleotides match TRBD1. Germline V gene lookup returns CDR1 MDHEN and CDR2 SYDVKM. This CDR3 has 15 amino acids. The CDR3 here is CVSRGTSGPPYTQYF. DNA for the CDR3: TGTGTCAGCAGGGGGACGAGCGGACCTCCCTATACGCAGTATTTT.

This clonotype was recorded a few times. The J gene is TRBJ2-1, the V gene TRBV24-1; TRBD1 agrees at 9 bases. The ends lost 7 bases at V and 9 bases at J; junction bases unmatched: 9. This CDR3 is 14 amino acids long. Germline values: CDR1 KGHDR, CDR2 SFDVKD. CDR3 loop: CATSAPTGGSEQFF. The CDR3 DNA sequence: TGTGCCACCAGCGCTCCGACAGGGGGTAGTGAGCAGTTCTTC.

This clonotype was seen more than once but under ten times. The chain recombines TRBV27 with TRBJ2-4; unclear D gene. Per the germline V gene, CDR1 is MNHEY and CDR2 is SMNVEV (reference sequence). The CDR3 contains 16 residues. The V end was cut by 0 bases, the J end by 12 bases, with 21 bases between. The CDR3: CASSLSISSQGIGQYF. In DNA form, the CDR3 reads TGTGCCAGCAGTTTATCGATTTCCAGCCAAGGGATCGGTCAGTACTTC.

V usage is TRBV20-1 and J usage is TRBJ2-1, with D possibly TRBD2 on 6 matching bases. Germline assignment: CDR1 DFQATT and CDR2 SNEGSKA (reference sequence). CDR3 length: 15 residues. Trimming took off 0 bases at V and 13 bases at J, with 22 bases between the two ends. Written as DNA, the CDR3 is TGCAGTGCTAGAGATTCACTAGCCCCTGACATGTGTCAGTTCTTC. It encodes CSARDSLAPDMCQFF.

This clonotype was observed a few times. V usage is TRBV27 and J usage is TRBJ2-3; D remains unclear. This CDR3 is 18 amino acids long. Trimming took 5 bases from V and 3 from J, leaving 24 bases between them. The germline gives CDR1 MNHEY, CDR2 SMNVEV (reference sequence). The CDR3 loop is CASSPADGRKGSTDTQYF. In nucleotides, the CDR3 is TGTGCCAGCAGTCCCGCGGACGGCCGAAAGGGAAGTACAGATACGCAGTATTTT.

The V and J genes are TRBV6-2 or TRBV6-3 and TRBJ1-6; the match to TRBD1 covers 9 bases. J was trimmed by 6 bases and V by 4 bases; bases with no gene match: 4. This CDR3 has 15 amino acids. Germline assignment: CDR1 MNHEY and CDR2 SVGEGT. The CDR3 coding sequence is TGTGCCAGCAGTTTGGACAGGGGCGGTAATTCACCCCTCCACTTT. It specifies CASSLDRGGNSPLHF.

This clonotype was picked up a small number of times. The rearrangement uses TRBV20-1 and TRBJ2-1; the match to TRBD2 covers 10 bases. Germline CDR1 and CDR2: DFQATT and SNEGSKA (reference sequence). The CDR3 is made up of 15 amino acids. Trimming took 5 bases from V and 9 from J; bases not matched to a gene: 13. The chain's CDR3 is CSALAPSGSWAEQFF. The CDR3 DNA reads TGCAGTGCTCTAGCCCCTAGCGGGAGTTGGGCTGAGCAGTTCTTC.

CDR3 sequence (DNA): TGTGCCAGCAGCTCTAGCAGGGGCGGGGCTAACACTGAAGCTTTCTTT. It encodes CASSSSRGGANTEAFF. The chain couples TRBV7-8 to TRBJ1-1; TRBD1 is a possible D gene (6 bases). V lost 4 bases and J lost 2, with 17 bases in between. The CDR3 is made up of 16 amino acids. CDR1 is SGHVS, CDR2 FQNEAQ, per germline.

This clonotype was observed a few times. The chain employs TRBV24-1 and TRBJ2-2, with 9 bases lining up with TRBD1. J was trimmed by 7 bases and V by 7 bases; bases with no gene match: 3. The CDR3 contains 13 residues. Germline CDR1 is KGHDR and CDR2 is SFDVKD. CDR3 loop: CATSTGGGGELFF. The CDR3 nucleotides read TGTGCCACCAGCACAGGGGGCGGCGGGGAGCTGTTTTTT.

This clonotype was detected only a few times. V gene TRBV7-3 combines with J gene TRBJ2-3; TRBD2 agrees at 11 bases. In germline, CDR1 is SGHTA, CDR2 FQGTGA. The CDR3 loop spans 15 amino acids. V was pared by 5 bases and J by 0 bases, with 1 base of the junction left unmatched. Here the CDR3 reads CASSLAGGSTDTQYF. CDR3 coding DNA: TGTGCCAGCAGCCTAGCGGGAGGTAGCACAGATACGCAGTATTTT.

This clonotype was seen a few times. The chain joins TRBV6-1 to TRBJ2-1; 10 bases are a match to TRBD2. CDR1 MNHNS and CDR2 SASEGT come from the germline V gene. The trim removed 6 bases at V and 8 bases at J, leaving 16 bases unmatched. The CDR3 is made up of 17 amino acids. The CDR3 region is CASSPLGGLAGVDEQFF. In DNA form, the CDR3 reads TGTGCCAGCAGCCCTCTGGGGGGGCTAGCGGGAGTCGATGAGCAGTTCTTC.

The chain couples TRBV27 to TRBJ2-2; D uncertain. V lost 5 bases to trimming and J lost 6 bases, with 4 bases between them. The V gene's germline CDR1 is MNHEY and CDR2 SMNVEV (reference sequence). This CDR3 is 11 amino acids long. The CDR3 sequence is CASSSPGELFF. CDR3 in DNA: TGTGCCAGCAGTAGCCCCGGGGAGCTGTTTTTT.

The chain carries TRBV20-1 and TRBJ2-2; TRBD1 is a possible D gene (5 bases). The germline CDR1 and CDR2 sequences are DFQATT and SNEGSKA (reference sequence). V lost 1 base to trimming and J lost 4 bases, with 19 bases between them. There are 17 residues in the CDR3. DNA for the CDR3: TGCAGTGCTAGAGGCCGATCAGGGATTCTAGGCACCGGGGAGCTGTTTTTT. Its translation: CSARGRSGILGTGELFF.

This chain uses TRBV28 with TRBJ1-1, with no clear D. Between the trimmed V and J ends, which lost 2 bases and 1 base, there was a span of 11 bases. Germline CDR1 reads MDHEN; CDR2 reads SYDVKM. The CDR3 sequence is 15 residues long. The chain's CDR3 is CASSLPVRGNTEAFF. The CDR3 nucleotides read TGTGCCAGCAGTTTACCCGTCCGGGGGAACACTGAAGCTTTCTTT.

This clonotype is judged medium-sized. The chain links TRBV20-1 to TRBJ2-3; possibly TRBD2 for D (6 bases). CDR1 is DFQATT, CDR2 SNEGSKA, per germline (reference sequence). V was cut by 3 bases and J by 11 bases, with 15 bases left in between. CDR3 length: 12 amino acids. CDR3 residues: CSARPREVGQYF. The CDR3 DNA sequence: TGCAGTGCTAGGCCTAGGGAGGTGGGGCAGTATTTT.

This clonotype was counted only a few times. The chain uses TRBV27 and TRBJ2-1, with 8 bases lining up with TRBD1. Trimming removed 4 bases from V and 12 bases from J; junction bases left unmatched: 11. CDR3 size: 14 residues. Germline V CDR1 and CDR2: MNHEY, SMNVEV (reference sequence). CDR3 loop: CASSSGTGTLGQFF. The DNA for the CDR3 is TGTGCCAGCAGTTCCGGGACAGGTACCCTAGGGCAGTTCTTC.

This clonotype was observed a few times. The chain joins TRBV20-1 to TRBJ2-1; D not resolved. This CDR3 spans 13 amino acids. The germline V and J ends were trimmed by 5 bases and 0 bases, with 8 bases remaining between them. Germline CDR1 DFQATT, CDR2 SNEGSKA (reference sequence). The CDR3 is CSAWKASYNEQFF. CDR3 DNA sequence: TGCAGTGCTTGGAAGGCCTCCTACAATGAGCAGTTCTTC.

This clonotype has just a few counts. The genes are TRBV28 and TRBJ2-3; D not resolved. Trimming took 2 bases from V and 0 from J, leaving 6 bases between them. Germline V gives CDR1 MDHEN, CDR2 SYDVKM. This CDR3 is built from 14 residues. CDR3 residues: CASSLAYSTDTQYF. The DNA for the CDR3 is TGTGCCAGCAGTTTAGCGTATAGCACAGATACGCAGTATTTT.

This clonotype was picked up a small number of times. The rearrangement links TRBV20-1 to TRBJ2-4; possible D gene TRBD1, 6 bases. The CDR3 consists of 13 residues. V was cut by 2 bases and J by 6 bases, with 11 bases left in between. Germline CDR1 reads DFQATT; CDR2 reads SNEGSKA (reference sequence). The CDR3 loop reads CSARLGARNIQYF. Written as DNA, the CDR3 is TGCAGTGCTAGATTGGGGGCCCGAAACATTCAGTACTTC.

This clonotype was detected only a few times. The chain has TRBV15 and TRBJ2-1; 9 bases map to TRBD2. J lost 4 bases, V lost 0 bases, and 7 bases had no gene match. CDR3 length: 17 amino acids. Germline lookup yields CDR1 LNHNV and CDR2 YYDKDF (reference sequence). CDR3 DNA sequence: TGTGCCACCAGCAGAGATTTAGGTAGCGGGAGTTACAATGAGCAGTTCTTC. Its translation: CATSRDLGSGSYNEQFF.